This TCR beta chain stems from a study of early T cells in non-severe SARS-CoV-2 infection. TCRdb reanalysed the 5' RACE reads using MiXCR and keeps one entry per CDR3 protein. The sample consists of under 90,000 distinct CDR3 sequences, 13% of them appearing once. Sequencing used whole blood. This TCR was sampled from an adult who was a healthcare worker with PCR-confirmed SARS-CoV-2 infection or an uninfected control (not recorded which).

In DNA form, the CDR3 reads TGTGCCAGCAGGCCTCATGGGGGTTCCTACAATGAGCAGTTCTTC. Its translation is CASRPHGGSYNEQFF. The chain has TRBV12-3 or TRBV12-4 and TRBJ2-1; D is perhaps TRBD1 or TRBD2 (5 bases each). The V end was cut by 6 bases, the J end by 1 base, with 13 bases between. The CDR3 sequence is 15 residues long.